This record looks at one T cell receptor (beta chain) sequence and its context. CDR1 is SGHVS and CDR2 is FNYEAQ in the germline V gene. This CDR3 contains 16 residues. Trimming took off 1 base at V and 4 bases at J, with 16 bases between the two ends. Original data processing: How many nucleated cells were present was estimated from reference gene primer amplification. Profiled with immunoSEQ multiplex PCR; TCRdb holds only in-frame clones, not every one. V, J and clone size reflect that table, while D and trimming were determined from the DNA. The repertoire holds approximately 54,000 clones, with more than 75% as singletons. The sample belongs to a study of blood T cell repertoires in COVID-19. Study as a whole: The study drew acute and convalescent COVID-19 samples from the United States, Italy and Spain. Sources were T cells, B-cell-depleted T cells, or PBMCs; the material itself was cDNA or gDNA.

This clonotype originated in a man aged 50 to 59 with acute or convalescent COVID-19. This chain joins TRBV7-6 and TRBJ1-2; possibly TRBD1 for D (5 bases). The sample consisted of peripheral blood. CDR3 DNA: TGTGCCAGCAGCTTAGGAGGACGGGGGGAACCCTATGGCTACACCTTC. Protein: CASSLGGRGEPYGYTF.